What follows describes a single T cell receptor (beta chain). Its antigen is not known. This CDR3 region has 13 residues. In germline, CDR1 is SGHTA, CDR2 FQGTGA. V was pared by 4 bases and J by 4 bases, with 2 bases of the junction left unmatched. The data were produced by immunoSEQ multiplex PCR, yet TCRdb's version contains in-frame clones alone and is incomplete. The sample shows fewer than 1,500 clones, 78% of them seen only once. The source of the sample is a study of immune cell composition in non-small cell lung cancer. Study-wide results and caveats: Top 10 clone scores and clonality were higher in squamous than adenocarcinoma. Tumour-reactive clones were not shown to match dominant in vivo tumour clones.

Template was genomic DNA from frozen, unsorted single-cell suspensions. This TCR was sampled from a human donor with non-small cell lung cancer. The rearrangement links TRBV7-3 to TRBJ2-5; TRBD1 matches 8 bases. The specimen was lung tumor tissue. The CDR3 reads CASSSGQGETQYF. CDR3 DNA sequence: TGTGCCAGCAGCTCCGGACAGGGAGAGACCCAGTACTTC.